This T cell receptor (beta chain) stems from a study of blood T cell repertoires in COVID-19. Study details: T cells, B-cell-depleted T cells, or PBMCs supplied cDNA or gDNA.

In the original analysis: Cell counts per sample came from amplifying reference gene primers. Produced via immunoSEQ multiplex PCR; TCRdb's table is partial and in-frame only. V and J calls and clone size are given by that table; D and trimming were obtained from the DNA. The sample lists fewer than 350,000 clones, around 86% seen once, with 4% to 6% in the top ten. Ages ranged from about 18 to 89 years, with residence in 24 US areas. In assigning cohorts, the study relied on participant-reported clinical history. The sample comprised PBMCs or T cells enriched from blood (not recorded which). The sequence was obtained from a man aged 55 to 69 who had recovered from COVID-19.

CDR3 amino acids: CASSVGATSTDTQYF. CDR3 sequence (DNA): TGTGCCAGCAGCGTAGGAGCGACTAGCACAGATACGCAGTATTTT. J is TRBJ2-3 and V is TRBV9, with unresolved D. Germline values: CDR1 SGDLS, CDR2 YYNGEE. The length of the CDR3 is 15 residues. Trimming took off 0 bases at V and 0 bases at J, with 8 bases between the two ends. The full variable domain, in which reference TRBV9 and TRBJ2-3 provide the parts outside the CDR3, is DSGVTQTPKHLITATGQRVTLRCSPRSGDLSVYWYQQSLDQGLQFLIQYYNGEERAKGNILERFSAQQFPDLHSELNLSSLELGDSALYFCASSVGATSTDTQYFGPGTRLTVL.